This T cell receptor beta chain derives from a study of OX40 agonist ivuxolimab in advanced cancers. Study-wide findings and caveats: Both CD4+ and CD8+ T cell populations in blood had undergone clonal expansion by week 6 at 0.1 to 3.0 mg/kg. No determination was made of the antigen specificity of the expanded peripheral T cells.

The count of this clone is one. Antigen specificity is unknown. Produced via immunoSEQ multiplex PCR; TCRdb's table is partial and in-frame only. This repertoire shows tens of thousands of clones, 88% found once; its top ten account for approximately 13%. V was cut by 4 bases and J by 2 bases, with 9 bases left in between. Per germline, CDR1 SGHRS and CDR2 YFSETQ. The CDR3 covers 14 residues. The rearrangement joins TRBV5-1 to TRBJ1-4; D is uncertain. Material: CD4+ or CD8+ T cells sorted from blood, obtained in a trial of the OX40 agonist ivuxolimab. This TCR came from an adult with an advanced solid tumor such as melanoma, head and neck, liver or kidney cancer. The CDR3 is CASSRGSTNEKLFF. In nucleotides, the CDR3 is TGCGCCAGCAGCCGCGGTTCCACTAATGAAAAACTGTTTTTT. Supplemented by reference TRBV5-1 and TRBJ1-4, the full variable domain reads KAGVTQTPRYLIKTRGQQVTLSCSPISGHRSVSWYQQTPGQGLQFLFEYFSETQRNKGNFPGRFSGRQFSNSRSEMNVSTLELGDSALYLCASSRGSTNEKLFFGSGTQLSVL.